This TCR beta chain is from a study of cytomegalovirus exposure and HLA in healthy donors. Study results and limitations: The TCR clusters that emerged in the first cohort tended, a later analysis found, to co-occur in the approximately 110 validation repertoires. The listing of 150 to 200 TCR beta chains classed them as cytomegalovirus-associated. It was reportedly the case that the classifier diagnosed cytomegalovirus status with high specificity and sensitivity.

Produced via immunoSEQ multiplex PCR; TCRdb's table is partial and in-frame only. The table includes tens of thousands of clones, around 94% detected once. The CDR3 is 15 amino acids. Germline-derived CDR1 and CDR2 are LGHNA and YNFKEQ. V was clipped by 0 bases and J by 4 bases, with 11 bases between them. The donors belonged to the roughly 130-subject validation cohort, separate from the approximately 670-subject first cohort. As to this clone: Its antigen is currently unknown.

The genes are TRBV4-2 and TRBJ2-3; D may be TRBD2 (6 bases). The specimen sequenced was PBMCs. This receptor was obtained from a woman between 18 and 29 years old in good health and CMV-seropositive. The DNA for the CDR3 is TGTGCCAGCAGCCAAGAGTGGGGGGTCTCAGATACGCAGTATTTT. This gives the protein CASSQEWGVSDTQYF.